This T cell receptor (beta chain) emerged from a study of vaccination effects on CD4 cells after COVID-19. As to this clone: What it binds is unknown.

Antigen-specific CD4+ T cells were expanded with viral peptide pools in the ViraFEST assay before sequencing. With roughly 10 days of culture completed, CD4+ T cells were isolated. Two-dose BNT162b2 or mRNA-1273 vaccination was given to participants. Per the germline V gene, CDR1 is SGHRS and CDR2 is YFSETQ. This CDR3 contains 14 residues. V was clipped by 2 bases and J by 0 bases, with 8 bases between them. Clones were read by immunoSEQ multiplex PCR, and TCRdb kept only the in-frame ones, dropping some. The sample includes about 46,000 clones, about 76% of them seen just once. Material: CD4+ T cells from PBMCs cultured with HCoV-OC43 spike peptides, obtained after COVID-19 vaccination. As to subset: HCoV-OC43 spike overlapping peptide pool stimulation. The TCR originated in a human donor who received a COVID-19 vaccine. This rearrangement joins TRBV5-1 to TRBJ1-2, with D unresolved. The CDR3 sequence is CASSLTEANYGYTF. CDR3 coding DNA: TGCGCCAGCAGCTTAACAGAAGCTAACTATGGCTACACCTTC.